The rows below give T cell receptor beta chains drawn from one sample of a study of OX40 agonist ivuxolimab in advanced cancers. Libraries were prepared by immunoSEQ multiplex PCR; TCRdb keeps only in-frame clonotypes and omits some of them. This sample yields about 61,000 clones, of which around 86% are seen a single time; 3.4% belongs to the top ten. This material consisted of CD4+ or CD8+ T cells sorted from blood, taken in a trial of the OX40 agonist ivuxolimab. The receptors shown here come from an adult with an advanced solid tumor such as melanoma, head and neck, liver or kidney cancer. The CDR3 runs from the conserved cysteine through the conserved F or W. Fields, in order: V gene, D gene, clone size, J gene, CDR3 DNA, CDR3 protein. A D gene is named only where the DNA matches it firmly. Clone size is shown for a subset of rows, as once, few, many or a class of expanded clone.

TRBV18,TRBD1,-,TRBJ2-2,TGTGCCAGCTCTCGTGAAGGGACAGCAAACACCGGGGAGCTGTTTTTT,CASSREGTANTGELFF
TRBV11-3,TRBD2,-,TRBJ2-7,TGTGCCAGCAGCCCTCGGACCGCGGGGGGCTGGGAGCAGTACTTC,CASSPRTAGGWEQYF
TRBV19,-,-,TRBJ1-2,TGTGCCAGTAGTATGCACCAGGGGAGCTATGGCTACACCTTC,CASSMHQGSYGYTF
TRBV4-2,-,few,TRBJ1-1,TGTGCCAGCAGCCAAGATCCAGGGTCGAACACTGAAGCTTTCTTT,CASSQDPGSNTEAFF
TRBV19,-,-,TRBJ1-5,TGTGCCAGTAGTCGGCAGGGGCACATTAATCAGCCCCAGCATTTT,CASSRQGHINQPQHF
TRBV2,TRBD2,-,TRBJ2-3,TGTGCCACTACAAGGACTAGCGGGTTCACAGATACGCAGTATTTT,CATTRTSGFTDTQYF
TRBV30,-,-,TRBJ2-2,TGTGCCTGGAGTGTGTCCGTACAAGTCGGGGAGCTGTTTTTT,CAWSVSVQVGELFF
TRBV7-9,TRBD1,-,TRBJ1-4,TGTGCCAGCAGCTCGGGACCGGGACAGACTAATGAAAAACTGTTTTTT,CASSSGPGQTNEKLFF
TRBV2,-,-,TRBJ2-6,TGTGCCAGCAGAGTCACTTCTGGGGCCAACGTCCTGACTTTC,CASRVTSGANVLTF
TRBV5-6,TRBD1,-,TRBJ2-7,TGTGCCAGCAGATCTTCCAGGGGGACCTCCTACGAGCAGTACTTC,CASRSSRGTSYEQYF
TRBV6-5,TRBD1,-,TRBJ2-7,TGTGCCAGCAGTTACTCGACAGGGGGCGACTACGAGCAGTACTTC,CASSYSTGGDYEQYF
TRBV5-1,-,-,TRBJ2-7,TGCGCCAGCAGCGGTCATGACGGGGGCCTCACCTACGAGCAGTACTTC,CASSGHDGGLTYEQYF
TRBV6-5,-,-,TRBJ1-3,TGTGCCAGCAAGACGACAGAGCACTCTGGAAACACCATATATTTT,CASKTTEHSGNTIYF
TRBV28,TRBD1,-,TRBJ2-6,TGTGCCAGCAGGCGGAGGGGACAGGGGAGCTCTGGGGCCAACGTCCTGACTTTC,CASRRRGQGSSGANVLTF
TRBV30,-,-,TRBJ1-2,TGTGCCTGGAGTATGATAGCTTGGGTCTTCTTC,CAWSMIAWVFF
TRBV5-6,-,once,TRBJ2-7,TGTGCCAGCAGCTTGGAATCTCCCCAACTATACGAGCAGTACTTC,CASSLESPQLYEQYF